This entry features one TCR beta chain sequence. Trimming removed 4 bases at V and 1 base at J, with 23 bases between. The germline V gene has CDR1 SGHNT and CDR2 YYREEE (reference sequence). The CDR3 extends over 18 amino acids. The sample comes from a study of shared clonotypes between healthy human individuals. The method was immunoSEQ multiplex PCR; TCRdb's version includes in-frame clones alone and lacks a portion of them. The data contain about 490,000 clones, 70% to 80% of them seen just once; the ten biggest clones take up 10% to 15%. What was sequenced was PBMCs. The V and J genes are TRBV5-4 and TRBJ1-1; weak D call: TRBD1 (5 bases). This receptor was obtained from a woman in her 40s in good health. Some clones in this sample may be carry-over from other donors' samples. As DNA, the CDR3 is TGTGCCAGCAGCAGGGATGGGGGTGCGGCGGGGCAGAACACTGAAGCTTTCTTT. Amino acids: CASSRDGGAAGQNTEAFF.